Following are 30 T cell receptor beta chains from one sample sequenced in a study of cytomegalovirus exposure and HLA in healthy donors. The PCR used 60 Vbeta and 13 Jbeta primers. The data were produced by immunoSEQ multiplex PCR, yet TCRdb's version contains in-frame clones alone and is incomplete. The sample carries under 80,000 clones, about 81% recorded once. The sequencing sample was made of PBMCs. The receptors originated from a man aged 50 to 59 in good health and CMV-seropositive.

The sample holds one count of this clone. This chain uses TRBV9 with TRBJ1-3; 11 positions agree with TRBD1. V dropped 3 bases and J dropped 5; count of bases not matched to a gene: 10. CDR3 length: 17 residues. Germline assignment: CDR1 SGDLS and CDR2 YYNGEE. The CDR3: CASSAKGQGAFRNTIYF. In DNA form, the CDR3 reads TGTGCCAGCAGCGCGAAAGGACAGGGGGCTTTCCGAAACACCATATATTTT.

This clone was counted a single time. The CDR3 sequence: CASTRYGGLAGVTDTQYF. The CDR3 nucleotides are TGTGCCAGTACCCGATACGGAGGACTAGCGGGAGTCACAGATACGCAGTATTTT. V gene TRBV19 combines with J gene TRBJ2-3; 13 bases match TRBD2. There are 18 residues in the CDR3. The ends lost 7 bases at V and 2 bases at J; junction bases unmatched: 12. Germline lookup yields CDR1 LNHDA and CDR2 SQIVND (reference sequence).

As concerns this clone: A junction boundary mismatches the germline segment, possibly from a read error. CDR3 residues: CSSSLAGVREVQPQHF. The CDR3 bases are TGTTCCAGCAGCTTAGCGGGCGTGAGGGAGGTTCAGCCCCAGCATTTT. The V call is TRBV7-9, the J call TRBJ1-5; D gene ambiguous. The CDR3 is 16 residues long. Germline CDR1 reads SEHNR; CDR2 reads FQNEAQ (reference sequence).

This chain links TRBV4-1 with TRBJ2-3, with 9 bases lining up with TRBD2. The V gene's germline CDR1 is MGHRA and CDR2 YSYEKL. This CDR3 has 19 residues. V shed 1 base and J 3 bases; nucleotides not matched to a gene: 14. The CDR3 is CASSQGWEEAGGLTDTQYF. CDR3 bases: TGCGCCAGCAGCCAAGGTTGGGAGGAAGCGGGGGGTTTGACAGATACGCAGTATTTT.

The V gene is TRBV5-1, the J gene TRBJ2-7; 13 bases line up with TRBD2. In germline, CDR1 is SGHRS, CDR2 YFSETQ. The V gene end was trimmed by 4 bases and the J gene end by 2 bases; junction bases not matched to a gene: 6. This CDR3 spans 16 amino acids. This CDR3 reads CASSRTSGSGAYEQYF. The CDR3 DNA sequence: TGCGCCAGCAGCAGGACTAGCGGGAGTGGGGCCTACGAGCAGTACTTC.

The gene calls are TRBV4-2 and TRBJ2-3; 8 bases are a match to TRBD2. The CDR3 contains 17 residues. V shed 0 bases, J shed 1 base, and the junction held 6 bases outside the gene matches. Germline V CDR1 and CDR2: LGHNA, YNFKEQ. CDR3 coding DNA: TGTGCCAGCAGCCAAGATTTGCGGGGGGTTCGCACAGATACGCAGTATTTT. It codes for CASSQDLRGVRTDTQYF.

This chain uses TRBV7-6 with TRBJ2-7; the D gene is possibly TRBD1 (6 bases). Germline lookup yields CDR1 SGHVS and CDR2 FNYEAQ. The CDR3 sequence is 12 residues long. Deletions cut 6 bases from V and 4 bases from J, with 10 bases between. The CDR3 loop is CASRARGYEQYF. The CDR3 DNA sequence: TGTGCCAGCAGAGCAAGGGGGTACGAGCAGTACTTC.

The rearrangement links TRBV5-1 to TRBJ2-2, with D perhaps matching TRBD1 (6 bases). The length of the CDR3 is 15 residues. Germline values: CDR1 SGHRS, CDR2 YFSETQ. Trimming took 2 bases from V and 2 from J, leaving 10 bases between them. CDR3 coding DNA: TGCGCCAGCAGCTTCCAGGGGCAAAACACCGGGGAGCTGTTTTTT. It codes for CASSFQGQNTGELFF.

The chain has TRBV27 and TRBJ1-2, with TRBD1 matching over 8 bases. J lost 8 bases, V lost 2 bases, and 4 bases had no gene match. The V gene's germline CDR1 is MNHEY and CDR2 SMNVEV (reference sequence). The CDR3 is 13 amino acids. This CDR3 reads CASSLGQGGGYTF. Here the CDR3 DNA reads TGTGCCAGCAGTTTAGGACAGGGAGGCGGCTACACCTTC.

As concerns this clone: Just one base apart from a much larger clone, this may be a read error. The missing conserved phenylalanine or tryptophan at the end of this CDR3 makes a read error likely. The chain joins TRBV30 to TRBJ1-1; unclear D gene. CDR3 length: 13 residues. Germline-derived CDR1 and CDR2 are GTSNPN and SVGIG (reference sequence). Between the trimmed V and J ends, which lost 5 bases and 1 base, there was a span of 11 bases. CDR3 DNA: TGTGCCTGGGGCCGTACAGAGAACACTGAAGCTTTCTTG. Translation gives CAWGRTENTEAFL.

The rearrangement uses TRBV5-1 and TRBJ2-3; TRBD2 aligns across 9 bases. The germline CDR1 and CDR2 sequences are SGHRS and YFSETQ. The J segment lost 5 bases and the V segment lost 4 bases, leaving 5 bases of the junction unmatched. This CDR3 is 14 amino acids long. CDR3 residues: CASSTGLAIDTQYF. In DNA form, the CDR3 reads TGCGCCAGCAGCACGGGACTAGCAATAGATACGCAGTATTTT.

The J gene is TRBJ1-1, the V gene TRBV9; a possible D gene is TRBD1 (6 bases). Germline V gene sequence: CDR1 SGDLS, CDR2 YYNGEE. V dropped 4 bases and J dropped 1 base, with 14 bases sitting between them. The CDR3 loop spans 15 amino acids. Written as DNA, the CDR3 is TGTGCCAGCAGCCTTCTAGGACAGAAGAACACTGAAGCTTTCTTT. It translates to CASSLLGQKNTEAFF. Combining the CDR3 with reference TRBV9 and TRBJ1-1 gives the whole variable domain DSGVTQTPKHLITATGQRVTLRCSPRSGDLSVYWYQQSLDQGLQFLIQYYNGEERAKGNILERFSAQQFPDLHSELNLSSLELGDSALYFCASSLLGQKNTEAFFGQGTRLTVV.

This clone was counted between two and nine times. The sample carries other DNA sequences with the same CDR3. This chain uses TRBV4-3 with TRBJ2-1, with D unresolved. Germline V lookup: CDR1 LGHNA, CDR2 YSLEER. The CDR3 has 17 residues. Trimming pared 3 bases from V and 6 bases from J, leaving 21 bases between. The CDR3 DNA sequence: TGCGCCAGCAGCCACGATATGATCGTACTCATATCCAATGAGCAGTTCTTC. Residues: CASSHDMIVLISNEQFF.

The J gene is TRBJ1-2, the V gene TRBV5-1, with D possibly being TRBD1 (6 bases). V lost 5 bases, J lost 4 bases, and 12 bases lay in between. The germline V gene has CDR1 SGHRS and CDR2 YFSETQ. The CDR3 has 13 residues. CDR3 sequence: CASRSGQPYGYTF. For the CDR3, the DNA is TGCGCCAGCAGGAGTGGACAGCCCTATGGCTACACCTTC.

For this clone: At one of its ends the junction is not consistent with the germline gene, which may arise from a read error. The CDR3 sequence: CASSTQPGTGPEGNAIYF. The DNA for the CDR3 is TGTGCCAGCAGCACACAGCCGGGGACGGGGCCGGAGGGAAACGCCATATATTTT. The chain is built from TRBV11-2 and TRBJ1-3; D perhaps matches TRBD1 (5 bases). Germline assignment: CDR1 SGHAT and CDR2 FQNNGV. The CDR3 runs 18 residues.

This chain connects TRBV9 to TRBJ1-1; 9 bases fit TRBD1. V trimming: 5 bases; J trimming: 2 bases; junction bases outside the gene matches: 4. Germline CDR1 reads SGDLS; CDR2 reads YYNGEE. The CDR3 has 14 residues. This CDR3 reads CASRGQGGNTEAFF. CDR3 DNA: TGTGCCAGCAGGGGACAGGGAGGAAACACTGAAGCTTTCTTT.

Details on this clone: This may be a read error, as it is one base from a much larger clone. This rearrangement joins TRBV6-8 to TRBJ1-2; perhaps TRBD1 as D (5 bases). The V gene lost 0 bases and the J gene lost 8 bases, with 13 bases spanning the gap. Germline V CDR1 and CDR2: MNHGY, SAAAGT. This CDR3 region has 14 residues. In nucleotides, the CDR3 is TGTGCCAGCAGTTACTCGAACTCAGGGCCCGGCTACACCTTC. It encodes CASSYSNSGPGYTF.

This clone was counted once. The chain links TRBV9 to TRBJ2-3; 7 bases line up with TRBD2. CDR1 and CDR2 from the germline V gene are SGDLS and YYNGEE. With V trimmed by 0 bases and J by 8 bases, 9 bases remained unmatched. This CDR3 contains 15 residues. The DNA for the CDR3 is TGTGCCAGCAGCGTAGCTGAAGGGAGGGGAGGTACGCAGTATTTT. Its translation is CASSVAEGRGGTQYF.

This sequence joins TRBV19 and TRBJ2-1; TRBD1 matches 9 bases. Trimming removed 5 bases from V and 3 bases from J; junction bases left unmatched: 11. Per germline, CDR1 LNHDA and CDR2 SQIVND (reference sequence). CDR3 length: 17 residues. CDR3: CASSVLMTGGFYNEQFF. CDR3 DNA sequence: TGTGCCAGTAGTGTCCTCATGACAGGGGGTTTCTACAATGAGCAGTTCTTC. Full variable domain (remainder filled in from reference TRBV19 and TRBJ2-1): DGGITQSPKYLFRKEGQNVTLSCEQNLNHDAMYWYRQDPGQGLRLIYYSQIVNDFQKGDIAEGYSVSREKKESFPLTVTSAQKNPTAFYLCASSVLMTGGFYNEQFFGPGTRLTVL.

This rearrangement joins TRBV5-1 to TRBJ1-5; D is perhaps TRBD1 (5 bases). The V gene's germline CDR1 is SGHRS and CDR2 YFSETQ. The V end lost 0 bases, the J end lost 4 bases, and 11 bases lay between the germline ends. The CDR3 is made up of 15 amino acids. The CDR3 nucleotides are TGCGCCAGCAGCTTGGAGGGGTTAGGTAATCAGCCCCAGCATTTT. This sequence encodes CASSLEGLGNQPQHF.

This clone appeared a few times. This chain joins TRBV11-2 and TRBJ2-7, with TRBD1 matching 9 bases. Losses at the gene ends were 0 bases for V and 6 bases for J; bases not matched to a gene: 15. This CDR3 spans 18 amino acids. Germline CDR1 reads SGHAT; CDR2 reads FQNNGV. CDR3 protein: CASSLDLSWDRVRGEQYF. The CDR3, as DNA: TGTGCCAGCAGCTTAGACTTGTCGTGGGACAGGGTCCGGGGCGAGCAGTACTTC.

This chain links TRBV4-3 with TRBJ1-2, with 8 bases aligning to TRBD1. This CDR3 has 15 amino acids. The junction had 4 bases not matched to a gene; V was cut back by 1 base and J by 3 bases. From germline, CDR1 is LGHNA and CDR2 YSLEER. In DNA form, the CDR3 reads TGCGCCAGCAGCCAAGCCACAGGGGGGGACTATGGCTACACCTTC. This gives the protein CASSQATGGDYGYTF.

A note on this clone: The junction departs from the called germline gene at one end, perhaps through a read error. V gene TRBV28 combines with J gene TRBJ1-1; D might be TRBD1 (6 bases). The CDR3 loop spans 21 amino acids. Per the germline V gene, CDR1 is MDHEN and CDR2 is SYDVKM. The CDR3 DNA follows: TGTGACAGCAGTTTAGGGGGTGGTACAGGGTTGACGGCTCAATCGAACACTGAAGCTTTCTTT. This codes for CDSSLGGGTGLTAQSNTEAFF. Using reference TRBV28 and TRBJ1-1 for the parts outside the CDR3, the full variable domain is DVKVTQSSRYLVKRTGEKVFLECVQDMDHENMFWYRQDPGLGLRLIYFSYDVKMKEKGDIPEGYSVSREKKERFSLILESASTNQTSMYLCDSSLGGGTGLTAQSNTEAFFGQGTRLTVV.

DNA for the CDR3: TGTGCCAGCAGCCTGACAGGGAACACTGAAGCTTTCTTT. This gives the protein CASSLTGNTEAFF. This chain connects TRBV6-1 to TRBJ1-1; possible D gene TRBD1, 6 bases. This CDR3 has 13 amino acids. Germline assignment: CDR1 MNHNS and CDR2 SASEGT. V shed 6 bases and J shed 1 base, with 9 bases lying between them.

The CDR3: CASSGDLGAGANSPLHF. The CDR3 nucleotides are TGTGCCAGCAGCGGCGATCTTGGCGCGGGAGCTAATTCACCCCTCCACTTT. This rearrangement joins TRBV9 to TRBJ1-6; no clear D gene. The CDR3 spans 17 residues. Trimming took 3 bases from V and 6 from J, leaving 19 bases between them. Germline V lookup: CDR1 SGDLS, CDR2 YYNGEE.

This chain links TRBV4-3 with TRBJ1-2; tentative D call: TRBD1 (5 bases). Germline assignment: CDR1 LGHNA and CDR2 YSLEER. With 0 bases removed from V and 0 bases from J, the gap between germline ends came to 11 bases. The CDR3 is made up of 16 amino acids. This CDR3 is CASSQDGAEANYGYTF. CDR3 coding DNA: TGCGCCAGCAGCCAAGATGGGGCAGAAGCTAACTATGGCTACACCTTC.

The chain couples TRBV10-1 to TRBJ2-5; D is perhaps TRBD1 (6 bases). V gave up 0 bases and J gave up 9 bases, with 17 bases separating them. This CDR3 contains 15 residues. Germline V gene data show CDR1 as WNHNN and CDR2 as SYGVQD (reference sequence). CDR3 region: CASSESQDSLGAQYF. DNA of the CDR3: TGCGCCAGCAGTGAGTCTCAGGACAGCCTCGGGGCCCAGTACTTC.

The chain employs TRBV7-2 and TRBJ1-5; tentative D call: TRBD1 (5 bases). V gave up 6 bases and J gave up 3 bases, with 12 bases separating them. The CDR3 loop spans 14 amino acids. Germline V gene data show CDR1 as SGHTA and CDR2 as FQGNSA. The CDR3 sequence is CASRRGGDNQPQHF. The CDR3 region has the DNA TGTGCCAGCAGACGGGGGGGAGACAATCAGCCCCAGCATTTT. Drawing the rest from reference TRBV7-2 and TRBJ1-5, the complete variable domain is GAGVSQSPSNKVTEKGKDVELRCDPISGHTALYWYRQSLGQGLEFLIYFQGNSAPDKSGLPSDRFSAERTGGSVSTLTIQRTQQEDSAVYLCASRRGGDNQPQHFGDGTRLSIL.

V is TRBV30 and J is TRBJ1-5; weak D call: TRBD1 (5 bases). Germline V gene data show CDR1 as GTSNPN and CDR2 as SVGIG (reference sequence). Trimming removed 1 base from V and 2 bases from J, with 9 bases in between. The CDR3 sequence is 14 residues long. The CDR3 sequence: CAWSGRGGNQPQHF. The CDR3 region has the DNA TGTGCCTGGAGTGGTCGGGGGGGCAATCAGCCCCAGCATTTT.

This sequence joins TRBV30 and TRBJ1-1; TRBD1 matches at 7 bases. Germline assignment: CDR1 GTSNPN and CDR2 SVGIG (reference sequence). The trim removed 5 bases at V and 1 base at J, leaving 4 bases unmatched. The CDR3 has 13 amino acids. Here the CDR3 DNA reads TGTGCCTGGGACAGGGCATCGAACACTGAAGCTTTCTTT. The encoded protein is CAWDRASNTEAFF.